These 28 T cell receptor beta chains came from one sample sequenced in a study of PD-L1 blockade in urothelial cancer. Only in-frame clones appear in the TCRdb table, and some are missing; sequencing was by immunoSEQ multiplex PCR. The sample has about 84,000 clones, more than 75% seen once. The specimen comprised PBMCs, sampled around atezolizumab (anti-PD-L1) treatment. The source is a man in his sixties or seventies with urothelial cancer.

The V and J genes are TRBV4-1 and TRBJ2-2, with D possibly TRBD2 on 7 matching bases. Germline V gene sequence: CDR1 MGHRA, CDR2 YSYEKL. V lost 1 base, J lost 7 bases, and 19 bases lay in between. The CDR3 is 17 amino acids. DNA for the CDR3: TGCGCCAGCAGCCAAGCATCCGGGGGGCTTAGGGTCGGGGAGCTGTTTTTT. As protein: CASSQASGGLRVGELFF.

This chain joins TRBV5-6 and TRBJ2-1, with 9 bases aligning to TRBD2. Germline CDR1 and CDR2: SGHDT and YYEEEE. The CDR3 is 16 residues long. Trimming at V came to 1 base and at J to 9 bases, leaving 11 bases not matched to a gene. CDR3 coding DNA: TGTGCCAGCAGCTTGTATAGCGGGAGTTCTATTAGTGAGCAGTTCTTC. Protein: CASSLYSGSSISEQFF. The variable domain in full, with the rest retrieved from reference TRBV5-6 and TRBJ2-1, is DAGVTQSPTHLIKTRGQQVTLRCSPKSGHDTVSWYQQALGQGPQFIFQYYEEEERQRGNFPDRFSGHQFPNYSSELNVNALLLGDSALYLCASSLYSGSSISEQFFGPGTRLTVL.

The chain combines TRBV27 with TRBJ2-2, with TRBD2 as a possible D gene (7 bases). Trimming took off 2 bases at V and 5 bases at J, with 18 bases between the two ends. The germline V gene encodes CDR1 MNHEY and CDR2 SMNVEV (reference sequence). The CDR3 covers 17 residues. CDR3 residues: CASSLGRGWEVTGELFF. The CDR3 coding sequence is TGTGCCAGCAGTTTAGGGAGGGGGTGGGAGGTGACCGGGGAGCTGTTTTTT.

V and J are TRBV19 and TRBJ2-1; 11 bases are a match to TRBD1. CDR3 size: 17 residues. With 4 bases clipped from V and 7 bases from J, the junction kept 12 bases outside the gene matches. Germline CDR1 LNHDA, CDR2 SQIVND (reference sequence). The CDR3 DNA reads TGTGCCAGTAGTACCCAACTAGGACAGGGGGCAGTGAATGAGCAGTTCTTC. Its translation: CASSTQLGQGAVNEQFF. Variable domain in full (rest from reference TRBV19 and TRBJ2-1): DGGITQSPKYLFRKEGQNVTLSCEQNLNHDAMYWYRQDPGQGLRLIYYSQIVNDFQKGDIAEGYSVSREKKESFPLTVTSAQKNPTAFYLCASSTQLGQGAVNEQFFGPGTRLTVL.

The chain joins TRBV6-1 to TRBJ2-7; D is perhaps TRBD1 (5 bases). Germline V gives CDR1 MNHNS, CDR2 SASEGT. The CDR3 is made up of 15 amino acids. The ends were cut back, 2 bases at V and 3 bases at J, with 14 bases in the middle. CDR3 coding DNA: TGTGCCAGCAGTGAAAATACAGGCGAGCTCTACGAGCAGTACTTC. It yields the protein CASSENTGELYEQYF.

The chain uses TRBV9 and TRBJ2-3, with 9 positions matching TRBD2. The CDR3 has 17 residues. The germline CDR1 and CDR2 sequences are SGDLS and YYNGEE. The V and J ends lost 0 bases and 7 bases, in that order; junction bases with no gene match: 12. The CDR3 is CASSVEGGGRGTNTQYF. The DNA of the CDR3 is TGTGCCAGCAGCGTAGAGGGGGGCGGGAGGGGCACGAATACGCAGTATTTT.

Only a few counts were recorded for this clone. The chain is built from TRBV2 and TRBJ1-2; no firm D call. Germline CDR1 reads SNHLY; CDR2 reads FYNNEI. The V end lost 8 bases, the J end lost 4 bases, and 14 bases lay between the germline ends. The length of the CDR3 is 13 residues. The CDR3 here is CASRGEYLYGYTF. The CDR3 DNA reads TGTGCCAGCCGTGGCGAGTACCTCTATGGCTACACCTTC.

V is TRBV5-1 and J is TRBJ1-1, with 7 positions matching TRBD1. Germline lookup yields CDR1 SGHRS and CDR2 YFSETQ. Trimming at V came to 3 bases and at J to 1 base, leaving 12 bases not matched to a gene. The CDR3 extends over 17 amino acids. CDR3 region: CASSSTFTTGQNTEAFF. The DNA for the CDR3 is TGCGCCAGCAGCTCCACTTTTACGACAGGGCAGAACACTGAAGCTTTCTTT.

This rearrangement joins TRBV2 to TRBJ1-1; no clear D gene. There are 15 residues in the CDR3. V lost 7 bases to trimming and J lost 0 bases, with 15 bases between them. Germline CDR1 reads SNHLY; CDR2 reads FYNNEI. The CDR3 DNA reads TGTGCCAGCAAGGTAGCCAGTTGGATGAACACTGAAGCTTTCTTT. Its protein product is CASKVASWMNTEAFF.

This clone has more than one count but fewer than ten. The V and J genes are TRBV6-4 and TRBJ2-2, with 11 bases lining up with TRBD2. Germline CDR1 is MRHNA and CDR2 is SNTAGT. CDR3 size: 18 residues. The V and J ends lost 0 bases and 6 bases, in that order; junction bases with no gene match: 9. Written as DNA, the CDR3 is TGTGCCAGCAGTGACTCCTTCACTAGCGGGAGTCGTGCCGGGGAGCTGTTTTTT. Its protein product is CASSDSFTSGSRAGELFF.

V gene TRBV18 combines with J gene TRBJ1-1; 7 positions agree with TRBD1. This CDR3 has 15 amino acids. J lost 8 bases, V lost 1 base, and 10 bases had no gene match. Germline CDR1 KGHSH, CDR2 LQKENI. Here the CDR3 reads CASSPLDVPGGEAFF. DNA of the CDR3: TGTGCCAGCTCACCACTGGATGTGCCAGGGGGGGAAGCTTTCTTT. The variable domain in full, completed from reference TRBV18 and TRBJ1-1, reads NAGVMQNPRHLVRRRGQEARLRCSPMKGHSHVYWYRQLPEEGLKFMVYLQKENIIDESGMPKERFSAEFPKEGPSILRIQQVVRGDSAAYFCASSPLDVPGGEAFFGQGTRLTVV.

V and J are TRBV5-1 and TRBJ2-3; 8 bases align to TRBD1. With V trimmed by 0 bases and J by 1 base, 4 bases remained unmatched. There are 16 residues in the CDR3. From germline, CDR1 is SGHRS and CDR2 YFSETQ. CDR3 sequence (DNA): TGCGCCAGCAGCTTGGCGGACAGGGTTGGCACAGATACGCAGTATTTT. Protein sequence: CASSLADRVGTDTQYF. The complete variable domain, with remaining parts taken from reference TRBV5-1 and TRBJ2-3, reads KAGVTQTPRYLIKTRGQQVTLSCSPISGHRSVSWYQQTPGQGLQFLFEYFSETQRNKGNFPGRFSGRQFSNSRSEMNVSTLELGDSALYLCASSLADRVGTDTQYFGPGTRLTVL.

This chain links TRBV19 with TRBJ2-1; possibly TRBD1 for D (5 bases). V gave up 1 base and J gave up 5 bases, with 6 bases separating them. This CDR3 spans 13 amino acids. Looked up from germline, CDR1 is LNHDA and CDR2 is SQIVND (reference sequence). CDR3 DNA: TGTGCCAGTAGTATAGGACAGAACAATGAGCAGTTCTTC. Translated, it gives CASSIGQNNEQFF.

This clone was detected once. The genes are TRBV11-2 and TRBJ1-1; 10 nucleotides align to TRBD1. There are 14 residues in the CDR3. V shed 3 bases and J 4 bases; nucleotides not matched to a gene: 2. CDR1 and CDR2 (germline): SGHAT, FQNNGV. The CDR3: CASSLDRGGTEAFF. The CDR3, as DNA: TGTGCCAGCAGCTTGGACAGGGGGGGCACTGAAGCTTTCTTT.

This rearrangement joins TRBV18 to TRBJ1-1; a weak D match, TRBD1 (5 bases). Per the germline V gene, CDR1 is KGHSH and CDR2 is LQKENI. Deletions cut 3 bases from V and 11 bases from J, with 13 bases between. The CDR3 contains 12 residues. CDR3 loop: CASSPVGGTAFF. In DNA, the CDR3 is TGTGCCAGCTCACCCGTGGGGGGGACGGCTTTCTTT.

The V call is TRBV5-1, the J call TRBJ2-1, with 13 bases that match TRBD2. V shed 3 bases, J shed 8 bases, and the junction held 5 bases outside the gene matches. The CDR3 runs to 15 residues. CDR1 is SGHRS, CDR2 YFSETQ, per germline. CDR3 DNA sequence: TGCGCCAGCAGCTACGGGACTAGCGGGGAGTATGAGCAGTTCTTC. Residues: CASSYGTSGEYEQFF.

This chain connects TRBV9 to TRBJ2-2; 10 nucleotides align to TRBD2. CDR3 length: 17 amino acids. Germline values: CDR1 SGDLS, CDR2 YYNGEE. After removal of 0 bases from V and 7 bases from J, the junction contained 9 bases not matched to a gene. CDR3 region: CASSVDWDSGRNGELFF. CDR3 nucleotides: TGTGCCAGCAGCGTAGATTGGGATAGCGGGAGGAACGGGGAGCTGTTTTTT.

Here the CDR3 reads CASSPLVAQETQYF. DNA of the CDR3: TGTGCCAGCAGCCCCCTAGTCGCCCAAGAGACCCAGTACTTC. J is TRBJ2-5 and V is TRBV11-2; D not certain. Trimming shortened V by 5 bases and J by 1 base, and 11 bases separated the two germline ends. Germline CDR1 and CDR2: SGHAT and FQNNGV. This CDR3 comprises 14 residues.

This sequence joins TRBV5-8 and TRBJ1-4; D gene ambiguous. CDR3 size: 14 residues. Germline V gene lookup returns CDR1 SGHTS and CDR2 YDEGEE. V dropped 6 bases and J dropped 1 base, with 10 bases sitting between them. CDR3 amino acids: CASTRRGTNEKLFF. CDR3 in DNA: TGTGCCAGCACCCGACGGGGAACTAATGAAAAACTGTTTTTT.

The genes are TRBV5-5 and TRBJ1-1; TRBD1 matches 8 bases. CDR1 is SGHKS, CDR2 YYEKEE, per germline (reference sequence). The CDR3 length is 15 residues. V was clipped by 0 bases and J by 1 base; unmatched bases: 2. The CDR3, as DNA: TGTGCCAGCAGCTTGGGGACAGGGCGGAACACTGAAGCTTTCTTT. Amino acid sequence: CASSLGTGRNTEAFF.

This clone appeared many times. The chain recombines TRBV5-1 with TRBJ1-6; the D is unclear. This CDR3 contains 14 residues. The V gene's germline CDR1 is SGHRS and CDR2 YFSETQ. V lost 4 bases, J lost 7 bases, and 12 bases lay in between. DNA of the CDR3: TGCGCCAGCAGCCCGAGGGCAGAGAATTCACCCCTCCACTTT. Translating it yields CASSPRAENSPLHF.

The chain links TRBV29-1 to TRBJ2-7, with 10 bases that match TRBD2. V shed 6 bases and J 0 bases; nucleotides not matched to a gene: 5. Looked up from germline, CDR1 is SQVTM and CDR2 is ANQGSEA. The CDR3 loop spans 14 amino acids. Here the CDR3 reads CSVVVAGGSYEQYF. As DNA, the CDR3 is TGCAGCGTAGTAGTAGCGGGGGGCTCCTACGAGCAGTACTTC.

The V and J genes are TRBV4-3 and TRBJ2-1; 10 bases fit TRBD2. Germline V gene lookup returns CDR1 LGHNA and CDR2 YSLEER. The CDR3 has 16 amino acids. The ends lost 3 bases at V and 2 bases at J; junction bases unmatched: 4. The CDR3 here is CASSQAAGGPYNEQFF. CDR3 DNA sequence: TGCGCCAGCAGCCAGGCAGCGGGAGGGCCCTACAATGAGCAGTTCTTC.

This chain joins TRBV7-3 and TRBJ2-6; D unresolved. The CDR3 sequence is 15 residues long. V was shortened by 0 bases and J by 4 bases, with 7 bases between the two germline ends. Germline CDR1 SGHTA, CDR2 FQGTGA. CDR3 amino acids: CASSLTSSGANVLTF. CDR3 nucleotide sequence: TGTGCCAGCAGCTTAACGTCCTCCGGGGCCAACGTCCTGACTTTC.

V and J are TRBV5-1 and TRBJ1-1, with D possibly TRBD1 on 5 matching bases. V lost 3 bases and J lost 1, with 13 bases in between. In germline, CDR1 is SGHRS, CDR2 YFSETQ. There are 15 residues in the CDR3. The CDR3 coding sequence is TGCGCCAGCAGCTCTCGAGAGACAGAGAACACTGAAGCTTTCTTT. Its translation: CASSSRETENTEAFF.

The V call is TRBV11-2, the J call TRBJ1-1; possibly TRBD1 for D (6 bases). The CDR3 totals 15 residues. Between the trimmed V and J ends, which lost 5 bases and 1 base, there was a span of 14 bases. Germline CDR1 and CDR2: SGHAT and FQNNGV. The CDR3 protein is CASSLLGHGNTEAFF. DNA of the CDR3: TGTGCCAGCAGCCTCCTGGGACACGGGAACACTGAAGCTTTCTTT.

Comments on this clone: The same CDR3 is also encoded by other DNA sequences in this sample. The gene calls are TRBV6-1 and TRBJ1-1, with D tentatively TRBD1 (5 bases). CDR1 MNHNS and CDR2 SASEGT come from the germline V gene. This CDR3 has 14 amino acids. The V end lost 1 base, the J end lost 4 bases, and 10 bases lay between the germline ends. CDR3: CASSEVRGRTEAFF. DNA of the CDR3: TGTGCCAGCAGTGAAGTAAGGGGTCGCACTGAAGCTTTCTTT.

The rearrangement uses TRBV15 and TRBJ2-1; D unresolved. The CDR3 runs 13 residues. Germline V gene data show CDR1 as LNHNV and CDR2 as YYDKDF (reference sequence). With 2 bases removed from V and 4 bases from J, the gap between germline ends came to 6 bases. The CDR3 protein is CATSRLPYNEQFF. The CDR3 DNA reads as TGTGCCACCAGCAGACTCCCGTACAATGAGCAGTTCTTC.